Shown below are 28 T cell receptor beta chains from a single sample sequenced in a study of T cells after yellow fever vaccination. A single record per CDR3 protein comes from TCRdb applying MiXCR to the 5' RACE reads. Among about 400,000 distinct CDR3 sequences listed, about 9.9% were seen once. This specimen consisted of PBMCs, obtained on the day of the first yellow fever vaccination. The receptors derive from a man between 18 and 35 years old who received the YFV17D yellow fever vaccine.

This sequence joins TRBV20-1 and TRBJ2-5, with D possibly called TRBD1 or TRBD2 (5 bases each). The CDR3 has 14 residues. Trimming cost V 6 bases and J 2 bases, with 16 bases left between them. From germline, CDR1 is DFQATT and CDR2 SNEGSKA (reference sequence). The DNA of the CDR3 is TGCAGTGCACCAGTCACGGGGCGACAAGAGACCCAGTACTTC. It specifies CSAPVTGRQETQYF.

V gene TRBV6-5 combines with J gene TRBJ2-2, with 7 bases lining up with TRBD1. CDR3 size: 14 residues. Germline assignment: CDR1 MNHEY and CDR2 SVGAGI. V lost 3 bases and J lost 6; bases outside the gene matches: 4. CDR3 in amino acids: CASSYRQGPGELFF. Here the CDR3 DNA reads TGTGCCAGCAGTTATCGACAGGGCCCCGGGGAGCTGTTTTTT.

The table lists this clonotype with a few counts. The V gene is TRBV19, the J gene TRBJ2-4; D unresolved. V lost 0 bases and J lost 1, with 4 bases in between. The CDR3 extends over 14 amino acids. Germline assignment: CDR1 LNHDA and CDR2 SQIVND (reference sequence). CDR3 sequence reads: CASSIEGAKNIQYF. The CDR3 DNA reads TGTGCCAGTAGTATAGAGGGGGCCAAAAACATTCAGTACTTC.

The chain couples TRBV6-1 to TRBJ2-6; tentatively, D is TRBD1 (6 bases). Germline V CDR1 and CDR2: MNHNS, SASEGT. This CDR3 comprises 16 residues. The V end was cut by 6 bases, the J end by 5 bases, with 17 bases between. CDR3 region: CASSITGNPRANVLTF. CDR3 in DNA: TGTGCCAGCAGCATAACAGGGAACCCTCGGGCCAACGTCCTGACTTTC.

This clonotype turned up a few times. The rearrangement joins TRBV9 to TRBJ2-5; 9 nucleotides line up with TRBD1. J lost 5 bases, V lost 4 bases, and 6 bases had no gene match. The CDR3 sequence is 14 residues long. Germline loops: CDR1 SGDLS, CDR2 YYNGEE. CDR3: CASSSRTGEETQYF. The CDR3 coding sequence is TGTGCCAGCAGCTCTCGGACAGGGGAGGAGACCCAGTACTTC. The whole variable domain, remainder taken from reference TRBV9 and TRBJ2-5, is DSGVTQTPKHLITATGQRVTLRCSPRSGDLSVYWYQQSLDQGLQFLIQYYNGEERAKGNILERFSAQQFPDLHSELNLSSLELGDSALYFCASSSRTGEETQYFGPGTRLLVL.

This clonotype showed up just a few times. V is TRBV7-2 and J is TRBJ2-5, with D unclear. V was trimmed by 1 base and J by 7 bases, leaving 19 bases between them. CDR1 SGHTA and CDR2 FQGNSA come from the germline V gene. This CDR3 has 16 residues. The CDR3 region has the DNA TGTGCCAGCAGCTTAGGTTGGACCGCTTCCGCAGGGACCCAGTACTTC. Amino acid sequence: CASSLGWTASAGTQYF.

In its sample, this clonotype was seen a few times. The chain couples TRBV25-1 to TRBJ2-5, with 8 bases fitting TRBD1. The V and J ends lost 3 bases and 6 bases, in that order; junction bases with no gene match: 6. From germline, CDR1 is MGHDK and CDR2 SYGVNS. The CDR3 is made up of 14 amino acids. The CDR3, as DNA: TGTGCCAGCAGTGACAGCCAGGGGGCGAAGACCCAGTACTTC. The encoded protein is CASSDSQGAKTQYF.

The rearrangement uses TRBV9 and TRBJ2-7; D call uncertain. The CDR3 consists of 14 residues. Trimming stripped 2 bases from V and 2 bases from J, with 11 bases between. CDR1 SGDLS and CDR2 YYNGEE come from the germline V gene. The CDR3 here is CASSVRSVPYEQYF. Written as DNA, the CDR3 is TGTGCCAGCAGCGTCAGATCGGTTCCCTACGAGCAGTACTTC. The whole variable domain, remainder taken from reference TRBV9 and TRBJ2-7, is DSGVTQTPKHLITATGQRVTLRCSPRSGDLSVYWYQQSLDQGLQFLIQYYNGEERAKGNILERFSAQQFPDLHSELNLSSLELGDSALYFCASSVRSVPYEQYFGPGTRLTVT.

This clonotype appeared a few times. J is TRBJ1-2 and V is TRBV4-2; D is possibly TRBD1 (5 bases). The CDR3 is 14 amino acids. Germline V gives CDR1 LGHNA, CDR2 YNFKEQ. Trimming removed 4 bases at V and 8 bases at J, with 17 bases between. The CDR3 loop reads CASSPDTKGFGYTF. The CDR3 bases are TGTGCCAGCAGCCCAGACACAAAGGGGTTCGGCTACACCTTC.

This CDR3 reads CASSAAEGGNTDTQYF. The CDR3 DNA follows: TGTGCCAGCAGCGCCGCCGAGGGCGGGAACACAGATACGCAGTATTTT. The V and J genes are TRBV9 and TRBJ2-3; D may be TRBD2 (6 bases). This CDR3 comprises 16 residues. V was clipped by 3 bases and J by 2 bases, with 16 bases between them. From germline, CDR1 is SGDLS and CDR2 YYNGEE.

The J gene is TRBJ1-1, the V gene TRBV5-1, with D possibly TRBD1 on 5 matching bases. This CDR3 region has 17 residues. V gave up 4 bases and J gave up 4 bases, with 23 bases separating them. Germline lookup yields CDR1 SGHRS and CDR2 YFSETQ. DNA of the CDR3: TGCGCCAGCAGCCCCGCGCGATGGGTAGGGGACGGCACTGAAGCTTTCTTT. Translation gives CASSPARWVGDGTEAFF.

In its sample, this clonotype was seen a few times. V is TRBV7-8 and J is TRBJ2-2; D possibly corresponds to TRBD2 (6 bases). Per the germline V gene, CDR1 is SGHVS and CDR2 is FQNEAQ. Trimming pared 5 bases from V and 1 base from J, leaving 11 bases between. This CDR3 is 15 amino acids long. The CDR3 sequence is CASSASVVNTGELFF. The CDR3 DNA sequence: TGTGCCAGCAGCGCTAGCGTGGTGAACACCGGGGAGCTGTTTTTT.

The chain carries TRBV11-2 and TRBJ1-4; D gene ambiguous. Trimming shortened V by 0 bases and J by 8 bases, and 10 bases separated the two germline ends. The germline V gene has CDR1 SGHAT and CDR2 FQNNGV. The CDR3 covers 14 residues. The CDR3 protein is CASSLEGNGEKLFF. DNA of the CDR3: TGTGCCAGCAGCTTAGAGGGAAACGGGGAAAAACTGTTTTTT.

This clonotype was detected ten times or more. The chain links TRBV7-9 to TRBJ2-3; no clear D gene. The germline gives CDR1 SEHNR, CDR2 FQNEAQ (reference sequence). Trimming took off 5 bases at V and 2 bases at J, with 11 bases between the two ends. The length of the CDR3 is 14 residues. Here the CDR3 DNA reads TGTGCCAGCAGCCCCCGGGCCCTCACAGATACGCAGTATTTT. Encoded protein: CASSPRALTDTQYF.

This clonotype was found a few times. The chain employs TRBV12-3 or TRBV12-4 and TRBJ1-6; TRBD1 matches 7 bases. V shed 5 bases and J 5 bases; nucleotides not matched to a gene: 9. The CDR3 spans 16 residues. CDR3 amino acids: CASSEQGRPNNSPLHF. The CDR3 DNA reads TGTGCCAGCAGTGAACAGGGGCGCCCCAATAATTCACCCCTCCACTTT.

The V and J genes are TRBV5-1 and TRBJ2-5, with 11 bases fitting TRBD1. The ends lost 7 bases at V and 1 base at J; junction bases unmatched: 3. The CDR3 consists of 14 residues. Germline V gives CDR1 SGHRS, CDR2 YFSETQ. CDR3 protein: CASAGQGAQETQYF. In nucleotides, the CDR3 is TGCGCCAGCGCTGGACAGGGGGCCCAAGAGACCCAGTACTTC.

This clonotype was recorded many times. The chain links TRBV29-1 to TRBJ2-5; maybe TRBD1 (5 bases). V dropped 0 bases and J dropped 1 base, with 15 bases sitting between them. The V gene's germline CDR1 is SQVTM and CDR2 ANQGSEA. CDR3 size: 16 residues. This CDR3 reads CSVEDLGHGAQETQYF. In DNA form, the CDR3 reads TGCAGCGTTGAAGATCTCGGTCATGGGGCCCAAGAGACCCAGTACTTC.

The chain employs TRBV10-3 and TRBJ2-5; D is unresolved. The CDR3 contains 18 residues. With 0 bases removed from V and 1 base from J, the gap between germline ends came to 18 bases. Germline CDR1 reads ENHRY; CDR2 reads SYGVKD. As DNA, the CDR3 is TGTGCCATCAGTGAGTCGAAGGGATCTGCCTACTCCCAAGAGACCCAGTACTTC. This codes for CAISESKGSAYSQETQYF.

The chain is built from TRBV25-1 and TRBJ2-7; D might be TRBD1 (6 bases). Trimming removed 4 bases at V and 5 bases at J, with 9 bases between. CDR1 and CDR2 (germline): MGHDK, SYGVNS. The CDR3 totals 12 residues. The CDR3 loop reads CASSAGVHEQYF. Here the CDR3 DNA reads TGTGCCAGCAGTGCAGGGGTGCACGAGCAGTACTTC.

In this sample, this clonotype turned up a few times. The rearrangement uses TRBV5-1 and TRBJ1-2, with D possibly matching TRBD1 (5 bases). Germline-derived CDR1 and CDR2 are SGHRS and YFSETQ. The CDR3 contains 12 residues. Trimming shortened V by 4 bases and J by 7 bases, and 11 bases separated the two germline ends. The CDR3 sequence is CASSIGQAGYTF. The CDR3 nucleotides read TGCGCCAGCAGCATCGGACAAGCTGGCTACACCTTC.

This clonotype was found a few times. The gene calls are TRBV7-9 and TRBJ2-7, with a possible D match to TRBD2 (6 bases). The V gene lost 2 bases and the J gene lost 5 bases, with 13 bases spanning the gap. Looked up from germline, CDR1 is SEHNR and CDR2 is FQNEAQ (reference sequence). This CDR3 comprises 14 residues. The CDR3 sequence is CASSLRWGVDEQYF. For the CDR3, the DNA is TGTGCCAGCAGCTTACGCTGGGGGGTCGACGAGCAGTACTTC.

This clonotype was seen at least ten times. J is TRBJ1-6 and V is TRBV5-1, with 7 bases that match TRBD1. CDR3 length equals 15 residues. Trimming took 0 bases from V and 7 from J; bases not matched to a gene: 4. Germline lookup yields CDR1 SGHRS and CDR2 YFSETQ. CDR3 sequence (DNA): TGCGCCAGCAGCTTGGGGGGACAGATAAATTCACCCCTCCACTTT. Translating gives CASSLGGQINSPLHF.

The chain links TRBV15 to TRBJ1-2; D gene unclear. With 2 bases removed from V and 4 bases from J, the gap between germline ends came to 14 bases. This CDR3 spans 15 amino acids. Germline V gene lookup returns CDR1 LNHNV and CDR2 YYDKDF (reference sequence). As DNA, the CDR3 is TGTGCCACCAGCAGAACTCCTGGAGGGTCCTATGGCTACACCTTC. This codes for CATSRTPGGSYGYTF.

This rearrangement joins TRBV7-2 to TRBJ1-2, with D uncertain. Per the germline V gene, CDR1 is SGHTA and CDR2 is FQGNSA. Trimming took 1 base from V and 8 from J, leaving 8 bases between them. There are 12 residues in the CDR3. The CDR3 bases are TGTGCCAGCAGCTTAGTCCCGATCGGCTACACCTTC. Its protein product is CASSLVPIGYTF.

The chain joins TRBV29-1 to TRBJ2-1, with 9 bases matching TRBD2. Germline loops: CDR1 SQVTM, CDR2 ANQGSEA. The CDR3 is 16 amino acids. V shed 5 bases, J shed 9 bases, and the junction held 17 bases outside the gene matches. As DNA, the CDR3 is TGCAGCGTTCGGGCTCAGGGGACTAGCCGGGTAATTGAGCAGTTCTTC. Translation gives CSVRAQGTSRVIEQFF.

This clonotype showed up many times. One end of the junction varies from germline; a read error may be responsible. V and J are TRBV6-1 and TRBJ2-2; 8 nucleotides align to TRBD2. The CDR3 totals 15 residues. CDR1 is MNHNS, CDR2 SASEGT, per germline. In DNA, the CDR3 is TGCGCCAGCAGTCCAGCGGGGGCAAACACCGGGGAGCTGTTTTTT. It encodes CASSPAGANTGELFF.

J is TRBJ1-5 and V is TRBV24-1; D perhaps matches TRBD1 (5 bases). The CDR3 covers 15 residues. The germline gives CDR1 KGHDR, CDR2 SFDVKD. V lost 4 bases and J lost 3, with 12 bases in between. The CDR3 region is CATSERGAINQPQHF. The DNA of the CDR3 is TGTGCCACCAGTGAAAGAGGGGCCATCAATCAGCCCCAGCATTTT.

This clonotype occurred a few times. This chain links TRBV7-2 with TRBJ1-1; D remains ambiguous. The V and J ends lost 5 bases and 5 bases respectively, with 18 bases between them. Germline V gives CDR1 SGHTA, CDR2 FQGNSA. The CDR3 extends over 15 amino acids. The CDR3 region is CASSLGASGGTEAFF. DNA of the CDR3: TGTGCCAGCAGCCTTGGTGCGTCGGGCGGAACTGAAGCTTTCTTT.